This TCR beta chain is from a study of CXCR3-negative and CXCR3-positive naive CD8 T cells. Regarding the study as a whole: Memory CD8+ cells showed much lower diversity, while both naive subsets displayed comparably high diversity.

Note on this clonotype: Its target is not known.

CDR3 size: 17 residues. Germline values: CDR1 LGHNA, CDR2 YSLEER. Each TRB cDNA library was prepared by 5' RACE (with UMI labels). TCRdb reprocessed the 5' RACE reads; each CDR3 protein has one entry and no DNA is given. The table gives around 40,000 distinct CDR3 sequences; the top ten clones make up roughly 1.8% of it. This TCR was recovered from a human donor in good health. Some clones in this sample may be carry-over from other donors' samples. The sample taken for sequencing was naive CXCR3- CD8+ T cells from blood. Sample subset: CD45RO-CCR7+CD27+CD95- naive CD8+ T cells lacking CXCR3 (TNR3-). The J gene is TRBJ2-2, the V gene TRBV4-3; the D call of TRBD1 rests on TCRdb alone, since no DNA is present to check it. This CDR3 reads CASSQEWGTGGSGELFF.